This T cell receptor (beta chain) was found in a study of long-term antiretroviral therapy in people with HIV. Findings and limits, study-wide: Sampling of blood ran from the mid-2000s to the late 2010s, and older ART regimens were possibly in use. Repertoires in HIV (unlike those of controls) had narrower CDR3 length ranges.

Worth noting for this clone: Antigen: not known.

Between the trimmed V and J ends, which lost 2 bases and 7 bases, there was a span of 5 bases. The CDR3 has 11 amino acids. Germline assignment: CDR1 SEHNR and CDR2 FQNEAQ (reference sequence). The authors ran the immunoSEQ assay, v3.0, at survey level. TCRdb's copy holds only in-frame clones and misses some; the assay was immunoSEQ multiplex PCR. The data hold some 21,000 clones, with around 87% observed a single time. The TCR sequence derives from a man between 18 and 35 years old with HIV. Specimen: unsorted PBMCs, collected 0.2 years before starting antiretroviral therapy. V gene TRBV7-9 combines with J gene TRBJ1-1; tentative D call: TRBD1 (5 bases). The chain's CDR3 is CASSLQGEAFF. The CDR3 DNA is TGTGCCAGCAGCTTACAGGGTGAAGCTTTCTTT.